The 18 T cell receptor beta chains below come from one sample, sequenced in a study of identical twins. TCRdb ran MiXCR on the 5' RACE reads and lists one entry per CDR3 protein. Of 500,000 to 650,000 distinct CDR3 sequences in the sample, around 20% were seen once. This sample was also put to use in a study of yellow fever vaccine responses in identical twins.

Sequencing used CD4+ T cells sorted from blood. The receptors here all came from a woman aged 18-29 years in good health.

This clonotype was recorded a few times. The DNA for the CDR3 is TGTGCCACCAGTGATTTTGGCCTCCCCCCCTTCTTC. It is translated as CATSDFGLPPFF. This chain connects TRBV24-1 to TRBJ2-1; no clear D. Germline CDR1 and CDR2: KGHDR and SFDVKD. CDR3 length equals 12 residues. With 1 base removed from V and 16 bases from J, the gap between germline ends came to 13 bases.

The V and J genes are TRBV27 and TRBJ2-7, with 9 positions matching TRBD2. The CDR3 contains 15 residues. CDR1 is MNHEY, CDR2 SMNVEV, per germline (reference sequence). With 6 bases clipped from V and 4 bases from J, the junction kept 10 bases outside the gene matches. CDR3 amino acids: CASRGREGQSYEQYF. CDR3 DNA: TGTGCCAGCAGGGGGCGGGAGGGCCAATCGTACGAGCAGTACTTC.

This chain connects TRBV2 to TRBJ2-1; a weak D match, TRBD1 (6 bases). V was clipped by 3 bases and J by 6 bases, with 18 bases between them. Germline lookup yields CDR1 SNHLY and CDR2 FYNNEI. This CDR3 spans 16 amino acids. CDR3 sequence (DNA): TGTGCCAGCAGTGATTATGGGGCAGGGGCCCGCAATGAGCAGTTCTTC. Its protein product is CASSDYGAGARNEQFF.

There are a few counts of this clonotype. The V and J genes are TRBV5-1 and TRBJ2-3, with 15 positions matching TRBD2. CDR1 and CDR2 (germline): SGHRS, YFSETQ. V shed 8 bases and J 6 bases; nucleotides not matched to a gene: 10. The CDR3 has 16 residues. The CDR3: CASTTGLAGGVDTQYF. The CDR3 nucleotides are TGCGCCAGTACCACTGGACTAGCGGGAGGGGTGGATACGCAGTATTTT.

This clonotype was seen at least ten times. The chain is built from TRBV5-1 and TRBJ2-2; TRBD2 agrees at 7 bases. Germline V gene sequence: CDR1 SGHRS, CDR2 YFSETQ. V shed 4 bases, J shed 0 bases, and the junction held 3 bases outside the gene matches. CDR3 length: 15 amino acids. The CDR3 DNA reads TGCGCCAGCAGCCCCGGGGGGACGAACACCGGGGAGCTGTTTTTT. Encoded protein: CASSPGGTNTGELFF.

The CDR3 bases are TGTGCCAGCGGGTGGGGGGGGCGAGGGGAGACCCAGTACTTC. Translation gives CASGWGGRGETQYF. V is TRBV12-3 or TRBV12-4 and J is TRBJ2-5; possible D gene TRBD2, 7 bases. This CDR3 has 14 residues. V dropped 8 bases and J dropped 5 bases, with 18 bases sitting between them.

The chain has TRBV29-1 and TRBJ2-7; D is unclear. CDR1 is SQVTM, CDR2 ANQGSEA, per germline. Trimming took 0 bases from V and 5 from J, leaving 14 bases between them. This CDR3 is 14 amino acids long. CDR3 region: CSVEDRFRANEQYV. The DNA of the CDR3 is TGCAGCGTTGAAGATAGGTTTCGGGCTAACGAGCAGTACGTC.

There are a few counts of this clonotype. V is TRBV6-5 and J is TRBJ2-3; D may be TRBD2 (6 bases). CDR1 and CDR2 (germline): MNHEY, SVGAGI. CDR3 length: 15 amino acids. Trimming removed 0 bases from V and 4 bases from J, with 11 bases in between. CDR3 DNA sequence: TGTGCCAGCAGTTACTCTTCGGGGGTGGCAGATACGCAGTATTTT. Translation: CASSYSSGVADTQYF.

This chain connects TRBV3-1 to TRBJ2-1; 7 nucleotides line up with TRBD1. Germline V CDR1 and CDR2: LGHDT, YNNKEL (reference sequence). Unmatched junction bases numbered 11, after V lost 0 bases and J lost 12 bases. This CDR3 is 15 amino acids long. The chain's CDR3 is CASSQDDGRGGGQFF. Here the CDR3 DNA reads TGTGCCAGCAGCCAAGATGACGGAAGAGGGGGCGGGCAGTTCTTC.

CDR3 sequence reads: CASSLAIGLAGGYTF. The DNA of the CDR3 is TGTGCCAGCAGCTTGGCCATCGGGTTAGCGGGCGGCTACACCTTC. This chain joins TRBV5-5 and TRBJ1-2; no firm D call. This CDR3 comprises 15 residues. The V end lost 0 bases, the J end lost 8 bases, and 17 bases lay between the germline ends. The V gene's germline CDR1 is SGHKS and CDR2 YYEKEE (reference sequence).

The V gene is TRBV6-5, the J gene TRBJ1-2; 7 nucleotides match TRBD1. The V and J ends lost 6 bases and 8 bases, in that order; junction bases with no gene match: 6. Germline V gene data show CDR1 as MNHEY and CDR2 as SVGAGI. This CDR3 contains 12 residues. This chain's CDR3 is CASRSDRVGYTF. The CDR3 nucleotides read TGTGCCAGCAGATCCGACAGGGTCGGCTACACCTTC.

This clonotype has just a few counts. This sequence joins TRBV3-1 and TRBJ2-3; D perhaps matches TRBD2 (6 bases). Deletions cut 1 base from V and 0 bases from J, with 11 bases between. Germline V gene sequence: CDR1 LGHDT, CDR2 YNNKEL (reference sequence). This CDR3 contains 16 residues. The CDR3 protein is CASSQALATSTDTQYF. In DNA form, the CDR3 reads TGTGCCAGCAGCCAAGCTCTAGCGACTAGCACAGATACGCAGTATTTT.

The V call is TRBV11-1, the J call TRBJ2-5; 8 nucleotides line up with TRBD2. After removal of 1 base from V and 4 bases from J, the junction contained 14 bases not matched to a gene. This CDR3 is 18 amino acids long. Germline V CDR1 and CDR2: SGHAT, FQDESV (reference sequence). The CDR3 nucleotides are TGTGCCAGCAGCTTAGACCTGAACAGCGGGAGAGATCGAGAGACCCAGTACTTC. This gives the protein CASSLDLNSGRDRETQYF.

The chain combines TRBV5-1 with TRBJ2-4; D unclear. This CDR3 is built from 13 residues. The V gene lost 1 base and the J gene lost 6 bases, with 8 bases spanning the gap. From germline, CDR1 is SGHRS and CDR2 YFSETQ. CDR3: CASSLYGGNIQYF. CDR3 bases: TGCGCCAGCAGCTTGTACGGCGGAAACATTCAGTACTTC.

Here the CDR3 DNA reads TGCGCCAGCAGCCAAGATTTGGCCAGACCGAGCCAAGAGACCCAGTACTTC. This gives the protein CASSQDLARPSQETQYF. The rearrangement links TRBV4-1 to TRBJ2-5; no clear D gene. Deletions cut 0 bases from V and 1 base from J, with 15 bases between. The germline gives CDR1 MGHRA, CDR2 YSYEKL. The CDR3 runs 17 residues.

CDR3 residues: CATSDRHNQPQHF. The DNA for the CDR3 is TGTGCCACCAGTGATAGACACAATCAGCCCCAGCATTTT. The chain employs TRBV24-1 and TRBJ1-5, with D unclear. V gave up 3 bases and J gave up 3 bases, with 5 bases separating them. This CDR3 contains 13 residues. Per the germline V gene, CDR1 is KGHDR and CDR2 is SFDVKD.

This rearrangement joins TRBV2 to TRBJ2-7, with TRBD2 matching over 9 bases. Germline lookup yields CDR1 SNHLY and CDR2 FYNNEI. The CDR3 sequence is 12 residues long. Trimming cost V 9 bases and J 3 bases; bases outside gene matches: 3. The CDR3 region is CASMTSGYEQYF. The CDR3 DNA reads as TGTGCCAGTATGACTAGCGGCTACGAGCAGTACTTC.

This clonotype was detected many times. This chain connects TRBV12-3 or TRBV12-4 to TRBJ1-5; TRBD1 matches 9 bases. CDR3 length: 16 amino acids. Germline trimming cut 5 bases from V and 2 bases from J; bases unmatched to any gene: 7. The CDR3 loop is CASSARDREGNQPQHF. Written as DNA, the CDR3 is TGTGCCAGCAGTGCCCGGGACAGGGAAGGCAATCAGCCCCAGCATTTT.